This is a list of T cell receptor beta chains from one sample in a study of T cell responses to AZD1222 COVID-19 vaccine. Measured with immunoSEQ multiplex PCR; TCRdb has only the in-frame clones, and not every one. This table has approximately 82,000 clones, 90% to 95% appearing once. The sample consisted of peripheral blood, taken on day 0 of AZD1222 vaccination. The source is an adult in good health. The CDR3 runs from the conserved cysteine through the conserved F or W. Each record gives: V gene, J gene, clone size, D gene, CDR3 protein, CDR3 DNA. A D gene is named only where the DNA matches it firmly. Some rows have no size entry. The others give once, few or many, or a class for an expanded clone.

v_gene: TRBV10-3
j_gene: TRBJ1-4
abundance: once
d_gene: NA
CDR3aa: CAIGDRREKLFF
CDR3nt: TGTGCCATCGGAGATAGGAGGGAAAAACTGTTTTTT

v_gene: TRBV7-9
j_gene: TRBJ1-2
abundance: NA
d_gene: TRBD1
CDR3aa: CASSLAGTGVHGYTF
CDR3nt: TGTGCCAGCAGCTTAGCCGGGACAGGGGTTCATGGCTACACCTTC

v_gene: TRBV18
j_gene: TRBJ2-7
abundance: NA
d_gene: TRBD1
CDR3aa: CASSPLDRAINEQYF
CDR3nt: TGTGCCAGCTCACCGCTGGACAGGGCGATCAACGAGCAGTACTTC

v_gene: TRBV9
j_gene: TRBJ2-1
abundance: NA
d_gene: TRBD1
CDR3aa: CASSVTTTRDRPNEQFF
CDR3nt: TGTGCCAGCAGCGTCACTACCACCCGGGACAGGCCAAATGAGCAGTTCTTC

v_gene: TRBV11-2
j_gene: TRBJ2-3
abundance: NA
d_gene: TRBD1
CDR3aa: CASSSGTGTDTQYF
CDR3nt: TGTGCCAGCAGCTCAGGGACAGGGACAGATACGCAGTATTTT

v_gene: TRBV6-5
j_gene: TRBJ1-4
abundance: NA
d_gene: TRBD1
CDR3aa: CASSYSPQGREKLFF
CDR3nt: TGTGCCAGCAGTTACTCGCCACAGGGGAGGGAAAAACTGTTTTTT

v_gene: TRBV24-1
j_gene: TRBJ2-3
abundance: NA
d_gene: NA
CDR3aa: CATSDLPRRPTKMADTQYF
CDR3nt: TGTGCCACCAGTGATTTGCCCCGGAGACCTACTAAGATGGCGGATACGCAGTATTTT

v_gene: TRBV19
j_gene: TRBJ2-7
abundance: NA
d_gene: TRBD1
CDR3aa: CASSVGTAIYEQYF
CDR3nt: TGTGCCAGTAGTGTCGGGACAGCGATATACGAGCAGTACTTC

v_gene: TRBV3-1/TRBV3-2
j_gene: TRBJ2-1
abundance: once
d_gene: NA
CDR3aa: CASSPFFGGRSNEQFF
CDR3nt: TGTGCCAGCAGCCCCTTCTTCGGGGGGCGATCGAATGAGCAGTTCTTC

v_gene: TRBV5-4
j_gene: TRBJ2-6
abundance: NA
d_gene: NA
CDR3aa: CASSSTKLSSGANVLTF
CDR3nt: TGTGCCAGCAGCTCTACCAAGCTCAGCTCTGGGGCCAACGTCCTGACTTTC

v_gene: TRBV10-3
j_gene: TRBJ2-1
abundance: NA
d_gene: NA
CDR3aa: CAISDPPNEQFF
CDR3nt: TGTGCCATCAGTGATCCGCCTAATGAGCAGTTCTTC

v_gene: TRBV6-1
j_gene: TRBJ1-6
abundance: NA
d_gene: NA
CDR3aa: CASSEFSFSYNSPLHF
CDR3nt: TGTGCCAGCAGTGAGTTTAGTTTCTCCTATAATTCACCCCTCCACTTT

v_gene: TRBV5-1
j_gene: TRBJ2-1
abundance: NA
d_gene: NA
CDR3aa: CASSGGVGGYNEQFF
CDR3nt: TGCGCCAGCAGCGGTGGAGTCGGGGGATACAATGAGCAGTTCTTC

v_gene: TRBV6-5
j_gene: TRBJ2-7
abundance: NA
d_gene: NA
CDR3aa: CASSSLGTYHPSEQYF
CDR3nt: TGTGCCAGCAGTTCCCTCGGGACTTACCACCCCTCTGAGCAGTACTTC

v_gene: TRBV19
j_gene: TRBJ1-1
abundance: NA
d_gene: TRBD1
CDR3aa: CASTLTGGWRTEAFF
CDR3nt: TGTGCCAGTACCTTAACAGGGGGCTGGAGGACTGAAGCTTTCTTT

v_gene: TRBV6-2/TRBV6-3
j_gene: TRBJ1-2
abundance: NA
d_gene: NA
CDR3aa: CASSYGPIPYGYTF
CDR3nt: TGTGCCAGCAGTTACGGGCCGATTCCCTATGGCTACACCTTC

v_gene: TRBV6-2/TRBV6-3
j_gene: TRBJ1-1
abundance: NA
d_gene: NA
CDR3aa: CASSYSSAATEAFF
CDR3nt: TGTGCCAGCAGTTACAGCTCGGCAGCCACTGAAGCTTTCTTT

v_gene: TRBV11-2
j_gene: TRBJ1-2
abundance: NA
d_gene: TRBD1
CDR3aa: CASSETGGYGYTF
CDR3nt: TGTGCCAGCAGCGAAACAGGGGGCTATGGCTACACCTTC

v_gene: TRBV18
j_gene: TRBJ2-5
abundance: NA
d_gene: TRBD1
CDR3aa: CASSPEGTVLETQYF
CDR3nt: TGTGCCAGCTCACCAGAAGGGACAGTCCTAGAGACCCAGTACTTC

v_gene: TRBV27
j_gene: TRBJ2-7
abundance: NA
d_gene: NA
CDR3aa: CASSSPRQGGRYEQYF
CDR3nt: TGTGCCAGCAGTTCCCCTAGGCAGGGGGGGCGGTACGAGCAGTACTTC

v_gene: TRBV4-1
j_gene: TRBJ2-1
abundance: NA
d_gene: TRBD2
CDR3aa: CASSQERPGGMDEQFF
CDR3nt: TGCGCCAGCAGCCAAGAAAGGCCCGGGGGGATGGATGAGCAGTTCTTC

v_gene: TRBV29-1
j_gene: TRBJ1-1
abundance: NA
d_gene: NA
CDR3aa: CSVERDRNTEAFF
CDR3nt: TGCAGCGTTGAACGTGACCGGAACACTGAAGCTTTCTTT

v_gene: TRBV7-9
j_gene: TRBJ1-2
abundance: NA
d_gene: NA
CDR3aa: CASSASGAGDYGYTF
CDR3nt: TGTGCCAGCAGCGCCAGCGGGGCGGGGGACTATGGCTACACCTTC

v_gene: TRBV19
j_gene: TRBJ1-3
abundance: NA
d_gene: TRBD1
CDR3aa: CASSYLQGAAGNTIYF
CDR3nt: TGTGCCAGTAGTTACCTTCAGGGGGCGGCTGGAAACACCATATATTTT

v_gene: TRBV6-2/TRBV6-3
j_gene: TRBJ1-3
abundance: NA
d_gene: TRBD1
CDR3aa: CASSPGQGKKTSGNTIYF
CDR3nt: TGTGCCAGCAGTCCGGGACAGGGAAAAAAGACCTCTGGAAACACCATATATTTT

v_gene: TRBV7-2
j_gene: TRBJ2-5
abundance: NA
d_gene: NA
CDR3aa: CASSLGVQQETQYF
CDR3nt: TGTGCCAGCAGCTTAGGCGTACAGCAAGAGACCCAGTACTTC

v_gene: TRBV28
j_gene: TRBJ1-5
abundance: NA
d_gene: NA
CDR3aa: CASRRRGSNQPQHF
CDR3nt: TGTGCCAGCAGACGAAGGGGCAGCAATCAGCCCCAGCATTTT

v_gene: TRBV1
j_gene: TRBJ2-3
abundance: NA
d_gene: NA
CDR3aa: CTSSQVLRGGLTDTQYF
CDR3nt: TGCACCAGCAGCCAAGTATTACGGGGGGGCTTAACAGATACGCAGTATTTT

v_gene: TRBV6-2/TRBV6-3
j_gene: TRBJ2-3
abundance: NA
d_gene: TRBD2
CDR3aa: CASSTGLAGVGTQYF
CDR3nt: TGTGCCAGCAGTACGGGACTAGCGGGGGTGGGTACGCAGTATTTT

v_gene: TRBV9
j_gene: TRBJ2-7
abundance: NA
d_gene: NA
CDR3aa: CASSVWARSYEQYF
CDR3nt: TGTGCCAGCAGCGTGTGGGCGAGATCCTACGAGCAGTACTTC

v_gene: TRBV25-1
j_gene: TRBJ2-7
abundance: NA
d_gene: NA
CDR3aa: CASSGRGYEQYF
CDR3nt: TGTGCCAGCAGTGGCAGAGGCTACGAGCAGTACTTC

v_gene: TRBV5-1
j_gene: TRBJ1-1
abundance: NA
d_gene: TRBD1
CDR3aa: CASSGGTGNTEAFF
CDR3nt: TGCGCCAGCAGCGGAGGGACAGGGAACACTGAAGCTTTCTTT

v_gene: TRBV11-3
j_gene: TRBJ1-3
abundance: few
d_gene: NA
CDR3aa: CASSLPGSGNTIYF
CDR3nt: TGTGCCAGCAGCTTGCCGGGGTCCGGAAACACCATATATTTT

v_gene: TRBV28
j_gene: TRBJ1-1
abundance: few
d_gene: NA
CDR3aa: CASKSLANTEAFF
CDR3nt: TGTGCCAGCAAATCCCTGGCGAACACTGAAGCTTTCTTT

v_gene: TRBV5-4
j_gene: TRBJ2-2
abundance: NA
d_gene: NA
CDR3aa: CASSLGLNTGELFF
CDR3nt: TGTGCCAGCAGCTTGGGGCTGAACACCGGGGAGCTGTTTTTT

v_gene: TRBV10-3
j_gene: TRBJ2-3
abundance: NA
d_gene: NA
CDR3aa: CAISEGGWADTQYF
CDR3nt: TGTGCCATCAGTGAGGGGGGTTGGGCAGATACGCAGTATTTT

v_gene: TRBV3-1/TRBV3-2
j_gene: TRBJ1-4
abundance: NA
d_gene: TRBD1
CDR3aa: CASSNDRVGEKLFF
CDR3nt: TGTGCCAGCAGCAACGACAGGGTGGGTGAAAAACTGTTTTTT

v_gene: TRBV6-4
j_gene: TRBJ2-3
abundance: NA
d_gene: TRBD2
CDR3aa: CASRKLELRGKTSTDTQYF
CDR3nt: TGTGCCAGCAGAAAACTTGAGTTGCGGGGGAAGACTAGCACAGATACGCAGTATTTT

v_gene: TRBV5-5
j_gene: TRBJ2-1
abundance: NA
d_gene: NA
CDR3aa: CASSLAVRANEQFF
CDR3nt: TGTGCCAGCAGCTTGGCCGTCAGGGCGAATGAGCAGTTCTTC

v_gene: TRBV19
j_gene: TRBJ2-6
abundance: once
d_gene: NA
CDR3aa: CASSKSWASGANVLTF
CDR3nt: TGTGCCAGTAGTAAAAGTTGGGCCTCGGGGGCCAACGTCCTGACTTTC

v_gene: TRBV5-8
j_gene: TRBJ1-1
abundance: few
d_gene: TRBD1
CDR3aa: CASSFRLGQGNTEAFF
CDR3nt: TGTGCCAGCAGCTTCCGCCTGGGACAGGGGAACACTGAAGCTTTCTTT

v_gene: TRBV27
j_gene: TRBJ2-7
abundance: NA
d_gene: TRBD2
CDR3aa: CASSLAGLAGGSYEQYF
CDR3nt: TGTGCCAGCAGTTTAGCGGGGCTAGCGGGGGGATCCTACGAGCAGTACTTC

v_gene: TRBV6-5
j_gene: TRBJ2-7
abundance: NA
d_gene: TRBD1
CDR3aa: CASSYSKSGGGGEQYF
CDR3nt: TGTGCCAGCAGTTACTCGAAGTCAGGGGGTGGGGGCGAGCAGTACTTC

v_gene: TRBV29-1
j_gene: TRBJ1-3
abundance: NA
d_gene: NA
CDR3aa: CSVEAGTDTIYF
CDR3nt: TGCAGCGTTGAGGCGGGGACGGACACCATATATTTT

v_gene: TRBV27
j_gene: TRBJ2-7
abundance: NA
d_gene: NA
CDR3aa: CASSSSWGAIAYEQYF
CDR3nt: TGTGCCAGCAGTTCATCATGGGGGGCCATAGCATACGAGCAGTACTTC

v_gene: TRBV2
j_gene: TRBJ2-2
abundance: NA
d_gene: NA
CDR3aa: CASSLHTGELFF
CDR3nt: TGTGCCAGCAGTTTACACACCGGGGAGCTGTTTTTT

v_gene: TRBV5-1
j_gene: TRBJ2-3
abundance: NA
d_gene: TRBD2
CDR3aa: CASSSLGTSGGHSTDTQYF
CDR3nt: TGCGCCAGCAGCTCTCTCGGGACTAGCGGGGGGCACAGCACAGATACGCAGTATTTT

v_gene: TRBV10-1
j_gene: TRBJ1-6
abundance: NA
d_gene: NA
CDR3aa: CASRAGEGSPLHF
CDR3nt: TGCGCCAGCAGGGCAGGGGAAGGATCACCCCTCCACTTT

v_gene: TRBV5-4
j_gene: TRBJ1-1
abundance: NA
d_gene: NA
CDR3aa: CASSLVSNTEAFF
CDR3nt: TGTGCCAGCAGCTTGGTTTCGAACACTGAAGCTTTCTTT

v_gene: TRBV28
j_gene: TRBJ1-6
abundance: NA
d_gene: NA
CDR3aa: CASTPAEGFGSPLHF
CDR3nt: TGTGCCAGCACTCCTGCCGAAGGATTCGGATCACCCCTCCACTTT

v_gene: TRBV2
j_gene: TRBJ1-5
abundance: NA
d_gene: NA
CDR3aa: CASSEGWRDPQHF
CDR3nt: TGTGCCAGCAGTGAGGGTTGGAGGGATCCCCAGCATTTT

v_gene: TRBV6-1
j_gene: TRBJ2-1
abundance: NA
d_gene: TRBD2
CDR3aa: CASSVKLAGNSYNEQFF
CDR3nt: TGTGCCAGCAGTGTAAAACTAGCGGGGAACTCCTACAATGAGCAGTTCTTC

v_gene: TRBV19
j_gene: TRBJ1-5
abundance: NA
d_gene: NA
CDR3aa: CASSRQLNQPQHF
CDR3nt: TGTGCCAGTAGTCGACAGCTAAATCAGCCCCAGCATTTT

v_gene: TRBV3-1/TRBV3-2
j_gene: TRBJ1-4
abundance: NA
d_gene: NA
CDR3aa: CASSFRSVQGEKLFF
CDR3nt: TGTGCCAGCAGCTTCCGGTCCGTACAGGGTGAAAAACTGTTTTTT

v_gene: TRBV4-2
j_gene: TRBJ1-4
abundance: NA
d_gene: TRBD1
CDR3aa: CASSQVGQVNEKLFF
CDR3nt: TGTGCCAGCAGCCAGGTGGGACAGGTTAATGAAAAACTGTTTTTT